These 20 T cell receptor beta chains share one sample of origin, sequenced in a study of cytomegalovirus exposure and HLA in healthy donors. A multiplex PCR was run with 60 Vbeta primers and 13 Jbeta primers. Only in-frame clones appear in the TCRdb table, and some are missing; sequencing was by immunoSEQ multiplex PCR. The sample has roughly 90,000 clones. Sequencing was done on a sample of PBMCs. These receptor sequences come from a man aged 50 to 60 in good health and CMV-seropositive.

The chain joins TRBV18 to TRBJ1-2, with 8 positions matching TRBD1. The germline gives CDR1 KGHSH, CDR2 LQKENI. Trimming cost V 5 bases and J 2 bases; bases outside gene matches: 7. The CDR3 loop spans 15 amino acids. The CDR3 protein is CASSAGQGGNYGYTF. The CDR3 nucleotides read TGTGCCAGCTCAGCTGGACAGGGAGGGAACTATGGCTACACCTTC.

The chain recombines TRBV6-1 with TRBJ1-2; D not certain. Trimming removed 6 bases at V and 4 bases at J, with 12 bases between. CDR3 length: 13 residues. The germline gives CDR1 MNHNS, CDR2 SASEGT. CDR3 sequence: CASRIGVAYGYTF. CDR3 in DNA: TGTGCCAGCAGGATCGGGGTAGCCTATGGCTACACCTTC.

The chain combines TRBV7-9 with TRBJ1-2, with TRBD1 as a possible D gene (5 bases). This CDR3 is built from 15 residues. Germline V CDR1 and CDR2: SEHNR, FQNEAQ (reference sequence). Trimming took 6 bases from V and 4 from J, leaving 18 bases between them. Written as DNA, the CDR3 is TGTGCCAGCAGTTCACCTCACGACGGGGGCTATGGCTACACCTTC. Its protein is CASSSPHDGGYGYTF.

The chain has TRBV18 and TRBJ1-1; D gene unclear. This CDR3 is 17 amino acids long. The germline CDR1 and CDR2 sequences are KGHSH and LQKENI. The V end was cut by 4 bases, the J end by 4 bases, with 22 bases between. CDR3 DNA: TGTGCCAGCTCACAAAATGGGATGGGAAGGGAGAGCACTGAAGCTTTCTTT. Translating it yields CASSQNGMGRESTEAFF.

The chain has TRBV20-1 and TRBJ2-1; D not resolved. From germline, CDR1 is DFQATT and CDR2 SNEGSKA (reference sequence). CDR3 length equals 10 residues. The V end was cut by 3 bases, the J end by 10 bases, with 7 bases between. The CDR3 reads CSASVAEQFF. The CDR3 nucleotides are TGCAGTGCTAGCGTGGCAGAGCAGTTCTTC.

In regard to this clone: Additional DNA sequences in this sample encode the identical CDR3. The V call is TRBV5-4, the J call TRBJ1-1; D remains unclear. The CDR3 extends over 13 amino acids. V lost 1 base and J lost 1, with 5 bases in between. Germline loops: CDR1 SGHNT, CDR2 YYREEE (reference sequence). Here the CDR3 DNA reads TGTGCCAGCAGCTTGAGAGGGAACACTGAAGCTTTCTTT. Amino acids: CASSLRGNTEAFF.

The chain's CDR3 is CASRHLRTGDEQFF. Written as DNA, the CDR3 is TGTGCCAGCAGACATCTCAGGACTGGAGATGAGCAGTTCTTC. The V and J genes are TRBV5-6 and TRBJ2-1; tentative D call: TRBD2 (5 bases). Germline V CDR1 and CDR2: SGHDT, YYEEEE. V gave up 5 bases and J gave up 8 bases, with 17 bases separating them. The CDR3 runs 14 residues. Looking up the rest from reference TRBV5-6 and TRBJ2-1 gives the full variable domain: DAGVTQSPTHLIKTRGQQVTLRCSPKSGHDTVSWYQQALGQGPQFIFQYYEEEERQRGNFPDRFSGHQFPNYSSELNVNALLLGDSALYLCASRHLRTGDEQFFGPGTRLTVL.

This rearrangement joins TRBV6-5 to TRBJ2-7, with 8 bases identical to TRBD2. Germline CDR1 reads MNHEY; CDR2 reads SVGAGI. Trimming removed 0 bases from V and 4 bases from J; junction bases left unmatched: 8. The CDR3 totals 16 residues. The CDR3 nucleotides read TGTGCCAGCAGTTACTCGTCCCTAGCGGGTTCGTACGAGCAGTACTTC. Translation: CASSYSSLAGSYEQYF.

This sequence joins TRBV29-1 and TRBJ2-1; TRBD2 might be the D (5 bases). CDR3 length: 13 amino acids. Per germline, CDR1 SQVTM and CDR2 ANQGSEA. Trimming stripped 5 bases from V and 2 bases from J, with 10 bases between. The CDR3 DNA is TGCAGCGTTACTAGTAGACCCTACAATGAGCAGTTCTTC. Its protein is CSVTSRPYNEQFF.

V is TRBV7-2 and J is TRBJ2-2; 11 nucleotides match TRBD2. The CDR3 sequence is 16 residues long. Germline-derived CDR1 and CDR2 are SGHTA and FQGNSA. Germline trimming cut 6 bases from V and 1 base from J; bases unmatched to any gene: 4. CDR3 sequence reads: CASRIGTSGNTGELFF. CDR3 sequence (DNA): TGTGCCAGCAGGATCGGGACTAGCGGGAACACCGGGGAGCTGTTTTTT.

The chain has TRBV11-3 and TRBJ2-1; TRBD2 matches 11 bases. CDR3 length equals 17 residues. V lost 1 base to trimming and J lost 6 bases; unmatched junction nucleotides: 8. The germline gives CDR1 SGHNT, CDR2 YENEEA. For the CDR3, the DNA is TGTGCCAGCAGCTTAGTATCATTTAGCGGGAGGGCCAATGAGCAGTTCTTC. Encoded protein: CASSLVSFSGRANEQFF.

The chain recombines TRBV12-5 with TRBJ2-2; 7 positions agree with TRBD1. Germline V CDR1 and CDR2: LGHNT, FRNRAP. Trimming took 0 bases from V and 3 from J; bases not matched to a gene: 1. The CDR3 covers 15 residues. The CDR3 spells CASGLVQGDTGELFF. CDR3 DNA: TGTGCTAGTGGTTTGGTTCAGGGGGACACCGGGGAGCTGTTTTTT.

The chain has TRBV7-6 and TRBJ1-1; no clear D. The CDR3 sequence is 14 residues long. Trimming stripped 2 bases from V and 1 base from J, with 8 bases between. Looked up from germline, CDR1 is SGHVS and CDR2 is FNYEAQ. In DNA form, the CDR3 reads TGTGCCAGCAGCTTAATCGACACGAACACTGAAGCTTTCTTT. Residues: CASSLIDTNTEAFF.

The DNA of the CDR3 is TGTGCCAGCAGCACAGGACAACCTGCTAACTATGGCTACACCTTC. Protein: CASSTGQPANYGYTF. The chain joins TRBV7-9 to TRBJ1-2, with D possibly being TRBD1 (5 bases). The CDR3 runs to 15 residues. CDR1 SEHNR and CDR2 FQNEAQ come from the germline V gene (reference sequence). V gave up 5 bases and J gave up 0 bases, with 13 bases separating them.

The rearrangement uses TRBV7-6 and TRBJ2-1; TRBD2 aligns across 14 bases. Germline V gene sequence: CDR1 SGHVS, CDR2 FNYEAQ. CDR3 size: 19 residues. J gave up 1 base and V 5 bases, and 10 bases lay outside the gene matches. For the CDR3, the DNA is TGTGCCAGCAGCGCCCAGACTAGCGGGAGGGTTCAATCCTACAATGAGCAGTTCTTC. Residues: CASSAQTSGRVQSYNEQFF. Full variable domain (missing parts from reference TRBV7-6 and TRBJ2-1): GAGVSQSPRYKVTKRGQDVALRCDPISGHVSLYWYRQALGQGPEFLTYFNYEAQQDKSGLPNDRFSAERPEGSISTLTIQRTEQRDSAMYRCASSAQTSGRVQSYNEQFFGPGTRLTVL.

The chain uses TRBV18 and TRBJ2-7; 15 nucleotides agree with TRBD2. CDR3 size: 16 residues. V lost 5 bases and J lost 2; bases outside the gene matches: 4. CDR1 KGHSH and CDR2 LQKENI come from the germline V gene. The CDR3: CASSKGLAGGTYEQYF. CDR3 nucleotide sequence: TGTGCCAGCTCAAAGGGACTAGCGGGAGGTACCTACGAGCAGTACTTC.

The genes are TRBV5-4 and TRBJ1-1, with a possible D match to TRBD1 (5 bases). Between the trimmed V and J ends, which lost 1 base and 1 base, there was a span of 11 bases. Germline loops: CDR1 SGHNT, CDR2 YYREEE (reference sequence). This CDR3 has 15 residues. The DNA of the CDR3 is TGTGCCAGCAGCTTGTTACACCAGGGGAACACTGAAGCTTTCTTT. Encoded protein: CASSLLHQGNTEAFF.

In DNA, the CDR3 is TGTGCCAGCAGCCGGGAGGCGGGAGTCTATGAGCAGTTCTTC. Its translation: CASSREAGVYEQFF. V gene TRBV7-3 combines with J gene TRBJ2-1, with TRBD2 identical over 7 bases. With 5 bases clipped from V and 8 bases from J, the junction kept 9 bases outside the gene matches. The CDR3 runs 14 residues. Germline assignment: CDR1 SGHTA and CDR2 FQGTGA. The entire variable domain, with the rest obtained from reference TRBV7-3 and TRBJ2-1, is as follows: GAGVSQTPSNKVTEKGKYVELRCDPISGHTALYWYRQSLGQGPEFLIYFQGTGAADDSGLPNDRFFAVRPEGSVSTLKIQRTERGDSAVYLCASSREAGVYEQFFGPGTRLTVL.

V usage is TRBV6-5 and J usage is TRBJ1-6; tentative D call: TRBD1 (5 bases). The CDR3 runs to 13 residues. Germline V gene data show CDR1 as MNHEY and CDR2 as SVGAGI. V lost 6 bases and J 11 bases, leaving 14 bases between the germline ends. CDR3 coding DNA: TGTGCCAGCAGGGGAACGGGGGGGACACCCCTCCACTTT. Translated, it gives CASRGTGGTPLHF.

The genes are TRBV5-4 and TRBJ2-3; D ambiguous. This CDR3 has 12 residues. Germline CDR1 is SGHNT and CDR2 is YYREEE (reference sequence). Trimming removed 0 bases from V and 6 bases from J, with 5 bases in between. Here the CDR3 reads CASSLELDTQYF. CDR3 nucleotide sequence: TGTGCCAGCAGCTTGGAACTGGATACGCAGTATTTT.